A single sample gave rise to the 18 T cell receptor beta chains below, sequenced in a study of blood T cell repertoires in COVID-19. Repertoires were generated with immunoSEQ multiplex PCR, while TCRdb's copy carries only in-frame clones and drops some. The top ten hold about 26% of the sample, which has fewer than 85,000 clones, 70% to 80% seen once. Sequenced sample: peripheral blood. These receptors were obtained from a man between 60 and 75 years old with active or convalescent COVID-19.

This rearrangement joins TRBV7-2 to TRBJ1-2; 10 bases agree with TRBD1. V was pared by 5 bases and J by 0 bases, with 12 bases of the junction left unmatched. The CDR3 has 18 residues. Germline V CDR1 and CDR2: SGHTA, FQGNSA. Written as DNA, the CDR3 is TGTGCCAGCAGCCTTAGACCGACAGGGGGCCATACTAACTATGGCTACACCTTC. It codes for CASSLRPTGGHTNYGYTF.

The chain uses TRBV18 and TRBJ2-6; 8 bases map to TRBD1. The germline V gene encodes CDR1 KGHSH and CDR2 LQKENI. This CDR3 contains 19 residues. The V segment lost 3 bases and the J segment 0 bases; nucleotides outside the gene matches: 10. CDR3 loop: CASSPGGGQGSSGANVLTF. The CDR3 DNA is TGTGCCAGCTCACCCGGGGGCGGACAGGGAAGCTCTGGGGCCAACGTCCTGACTTTC.

V gene TRBV6-1 combines with J gene TRBJ1-2; maybe TRBD1 (5 bases). The CDR3 is made up of 14 amino acids. The V end was cut by 0 bases, the J end by 4 bases, with 9 bases between. Germline CDR1 reads MNHNS; CDR2 reads SASEGT. The CDR3 DNA is TGTGCCAGCAGTGAAGCGTCGACAGCCTATGGCTACACCTTC. Its translation is CASSEASTAYGYTF.

CDR3 DNA sequence: TGTGCCAGTGGAAAACAGAGCAATCAGCCCCAGCATTTT. Its translation is CASGKQSNQPQHF. This chain connects TRBV19 to TRBJ1-5; D gene ambiguous. The CDR3 has 13 amino acids. Germline lookup yields CDR1 LNHDA and CDR2 SQIVND (reference sequence). Trimming took 8 bases from V and 1 from J, leaving 9 bases between them.

The gene calls are TRBV28 and TRBJ2-1, with D possibly matching TRBD2 (6 bases). This CDR3 contains 16 residues. Germline CDR1 and CDR2: MDHEN and SYDVKM. V was shortened by 5 bases and J by 1 base, with 15 bases between the two germline ends. In DNA form, the CDR3 reads TGTGCCAGCAGTCACCTAGGGGCGGGGTCCTACAATGAGCAGTTCTTC. Amino acids: CASSHLGAGSYNEQFF.

The rearrangement uses TRBV11-2 and TRBJ2-3, with D possibly matching TRBD2 (6 bases). CDR1 is SGHAT and CDR2 is FQNNGV in the germline V gene. V lost 5 bases and J 0 bases, leaving 9 bases between the germline ends. CDR3 length equals 14 residues. CDR3 protein: CASSPGRSTDTQYF. In nucleotides, the CDR3 is TGTGCCAGCAGCCCCGGGAGAAGCACAGATACGCAGTATTTT.

The V gene is TRBV7-2, the J gene TRBJ1-1, with D uncertain. The CDR3 spans 13 residues. Germline V lookup: CDR1 SGHTA, CDR2 FQGNSA. V was shortened by 1 base and J by 5 bases, with 8 bases between the two germline ends. The CDR3 reads CASSLGLETEAFF. CDR3 sequence (DNA): TGTGCCAGCAGCTTAGGGCTTGAAACTGAAGCTTTCTTT. Combining the CDR3 with reference TRBV7-2 and TRBJ1-1 gives the whole variable domain GAGVSQSPSNKVTEKGKDVELRCDPISGHTALYWYRQSLGQGLEFLIYFQGNSAPDKSGLPSDRFSAERTGGSVSTLTIQRTQQEDSAVYLCASSLGLETEAFFGQGTRLTVV.

The chain has TRBV12-3 or TRBV12-4 and TRBJ1-3; a possible D gene is TRBD1 (6 bases). The CDR3 runs to 13 residues. V was trimmed by 5 bases and J by 7 bases, leaving 12 bases between them. CDR3 DNA sequence: TGTGCCAGCAGTAGACAGGTCCTGAACACCATATATTTT. Its translation: CASSRQVLNTIYF.

J is TRBJ1-5 and V is TRBV5-6; TRBD1 aligns across 7 bases. CDR1 and CDR2 from the germline V gene are SGHDT and YYEEEE. This CDR3 is built from 15 residues. With V trimmed by 3 bases and J by 0 bases, 3 bases remained unmatched. CDR3 amino acids: CASSWTGPSNQPQHF. CDR3 coding DNA: TGTGCCAGCAGCTGGACAGGTCCTAGCAATCAGCCCCAGCATTTT.

CDR3: CASSSPRRTGPGDYGYTF. The CDR3 nucleotides read TGTGCCAGTAGTAGCCCCCGACGGACAGGGCCGGGGGACTATGGCTACACCTTC. The chain uses TRBV19 and TRBJ1-2; 8 bases match TRBD1. The CDR3 length is 18 residues. Trimming cost V 4 bases and J 3 bases; bases outside gene matches: 16. Germline V gene sequence: CDR1 LNHDA, CDR2 SQIVND (reference sequence).

J is TRBJ1-4 and V is TRBV5-1, with 7 positions matching TRBD1. After removal of 0 bases from V and 0 bases from J, the junction contained 5 bases not matched to a gene. In germline, CDR1 is SGHRS, CDR2 YFSETQ. The CDR3 runs 17 residues. CDR3 sequence (DNA): TGCGCCAGCAGCTTGGACAGGGGATATTCAACTAATGAAAAACTGTTTTTT. This codes for CASSLDRGYSTNEKLFF.

V usage is TRBV6-2 or TRBV6-3 and J usage is TRBJ2-1, with 7 bases identical to TRBD2. CDR1 is MNHEY and CDR2 is SVGEGT in the germline V gene. Trimming at V came to 6 bases and at J to 9 bases, leaving 8 bases not matched to a gene. This CDR3 is built from 13 residues. The CDR3 DNA reads as TGTGCCAGCAGCCCAACAACTAGCGCTGAGCAGTTCTTC. Residues: CASSPTTSAEQFF.

V gene TRBV5-1 combines with J gene TRBJ1-2; maybe TRBD1 (6 bases). The V gene lost 6 bases and the J gene lost 6 bases, with 18 bases spanning the gap. Looked up from germline, CDR1 is SGHRS and CDR2 is YFSETQ. The CDR3 is 14 amino acids. The CDR3 loop is CASTYRVGSDGYTF. In DNA form, the CDR3 reads TGCGCCAGCACCTACAGGGTAGGGTCCGATGGCTACACCTTC.

The chain joins TRBV4-3 to TRBJ2-3; TRBD2 is a possible D gene (6 bases). Germline CDR1 is LGHNA and CDR2 is YSLEER. This CDR3 has 14 amino acids. Trimming took off 3 bases at V and 6 bases at J, with 13 bases between the two ends. The CDR3 DNA follows: TGCGCCAGCAGCCACCGTGACCGGGGGGATACGCAGTATTTT. This codes for CASSHRDRGDTQYF.

CDR3 residues: CASSLGGGVGSGYTF. The DNA for the CDR3 is TGTGCCAGCAGCTTAGGCGGGGGAGTGGGGAGCGGCTACACCTTC. V usage is TRBV7-8 and J usage is TRBJ1-2, with TRBD1 as a possible D gene (5 bases). Between the trimmed V and J ends, which lost 1 base and 8 bases, there was a span of 17 bases. This CDR3 comprises 15 residues. Germline CDR1 SGHVS, CDR2 FQNEAQ.

The chain employs TRBV4-1 and TRBJ2-3; TRBD1 agrees at 8 bases. From germline, CDR1 is MGHRA and CDR2 YSYEKL. V trimming: 1 base; J trimming: 14 bases; junction bases outside the gene matches: 8. The CDR3 is made up of 13 amino acids. The CDR3 sequence: CASSQGHRGVLYF. The CDR3 DNA reads TGCGCCAGCAGCCAAGGCCACAGGGGGGTTCTGTATTTT.

The gene calls are TRBV5-1 and TRBJ2-1; maybe TRBD2 (5 bases). The CDR3 runs to 14 residues. V lost 0 bases, J lost 9 bases, and 13 bases lay in between. Germline V gene data show CDR1 as SGHRS and CDR2 as YFSETQ. Written as DNA, the CDR3 is TGCGCCAGCAGCTTGGGGATTTCGGGGATTGAGCAGTTCTTC. It encodes CASSLGISGIEQFF.

Only a few counts were recorded for this clone. This rearrangement joins TRBV4-2 to TRBJ2-5; 9 positions agree with TRBD1. After removal of 3 bases from V and 5 bases from J, the junction contained 10 bases not matched to a gene. The germline gives CDR1 LGHNA, CDR2 YNFKEQ. The CDR3 length is 16 residues. CDR3 DNA sequence: TGTGCCAGCAGCCAGGGATCACAGGGGGCTTTGGAGACCCAGTACTTC. Translation gives CASSQGSQGALETQYF.